Listed here are 17 T cell receptor beta chains from one sample, sequenced in a study of cytomegalovirus exposure and HLA in healthy donors. PCR primers comprised 60 Vbeta and 13 Jbeta primers. Using immunoSEQ multiplex PCR, the repertoire was profiled, and TCRdb retains in-frame clones only, with some absent. The table shows roughly 130,000 clones, with roughly 79% occurring only once. Sequenced: PBMCs. The receptors originated from a man aged 18 to 29 in good health and CMV-seronegative.

J is TRBJ1-1 and V is TRBV6-6; possibly TRBD1 for D (5 bases). CDR3 length equals 14 residues. The ends were cut back, 9 bases at V and 2 bases at J, with 16 bases in the middle. Germline V gene lookup returns CDR1 MNHNY and CDR2 SVGAGI (reference sequence). The CDR3 DNA is TGTGCCAGGCTTGACAGTCTAGTCAACACTGAAGCTTTCTTT. This codes for CARLDSLVNTEAFF.

The CDR3 reads CASRPAGPYEQYF. CDR3 in DNA: TGTGCCAGCAGGCCGGCGGGGCCCTACGAGCAGTACTTC. J is TRBJ2-7 and V is TRBV11-2, with D possibly matching TRBD2 (6 bases). The germline V and J ends were trimmed by 6 bases and 2 bases, with 11 bases remaining between them. Germline CDR1 SGHAT, CDR2 FQNNGV. This CDR3 is 13 amino acids long.

The genes are TRBV7-9 and TRBJ1-1; 12 bases agree with TRBD1. V lost 5 bases to trimming and J lost 3 bases; unmatched junction nucleotides: 7. CDR1 SEHNR and CDR2 FQNEAQ come from the germline V gene (reference sequence). The CDR3 loop spans 16 amino acids. CDR3 in DNA: TGTGCCAGCAGCCCGGGACAGGGGGCATTGGACACTGAAGCTTTCTTT. Protein product: CASSPGQGALDTEAFF.

The V call is TRBV4-2, the J call TRBJ2-7, with 8 bases fitting TRBD1. The junction had 4 bases not matched to a gene; V was cut back by 3 bases and J by 0 bases. Germline lookup yields CDR1 LGHNA and CDR2 YNFKEQ. The CDR3 has 15 amino acids. CDR3 residues: CASSQYRGSSYEQYF. The CDR3 DNA is TGTGCCAGCAGCCAGTACAGGGGGAGCTCCTACGAGCAGTACTTC.

This clone was seen a handful of times. The J gene is TRBJ1-2, the V gene TRBV29-1; 9 nucleotides agree with TRBD1. The V and J ends lost 4 bases and 2 bases, in that order; junction bases with no gene match: 14. From germline, CDR1 is SQVTM and CDR2 ANQGSEA. The CDR3 loop spans 17 amino acids. For the CDR3, the DNA is TGCAGCGTTGGAGGACAGGGGACCTTTTTCGACAACTATGGCTACACCTTC. It encodes CSVGGQGTFFDNYGYTF.

V gene TRBV7-9 combines with J gene TRBJ1-1, with 8 nucleotides matching TRBD1. CDR1 and CDR2 from the germline V gene are SEHNR and FQNEAQ (reference sequence). V lost 1 base, J lost 4 bases, and 2 bases stayed unmatched. The CDR3 has 14 amino acids. The CDR3 nucleotides are TGTGCCAGCAGCTTAGGGACAGGGACCACTGAAGCTTTCTTT. Encoded protein: CASSLGTGTTEAFF.

The CDR3 loop reads CATSRVGGAGIYEQYF. The CDR3 region has the DNA TGTGCCACCAGCAGAGTTGGGGGAGCGGGGATCTACGAGCAGTACTTC. This rearrangement joins TRBV15 to TRBJ2-7; 7 bases agree with TRBD2. Losses at the gene ends were 1 base for V and 3 bases for J; bases not matched to a gene: 9. CDR3 size: 16 residues. The germline V gene encodes CDR1 LNHNV and CDR2 YYDKDF (reference sequence).

V is TRBV29-1 and J is TRBJ1-3; no clear D gene. The V end lost 5 bases, the J end lost 0 bases, and 2 bases lay between the germline ends. The CDR3 has 11 amino acids. Germline lookup yields CDR1 SQVTM and CDR2 ANQGSEA. Written as DNA, the CDR3 is TGCAGCGTTCACTCTGGAAACACCATATATTTT. Its protein is CSVHSGNTIYF.

This sequence joins TRBV5-1 and TRBJ1-1; D not resolved. The CDR3 extends over 14 amino acids. Deletions cut 1 base from V and 2 bases from J, with 9 bases between. Germline assignment: CDR1 SGHRS and CDR2 YFSETQ. The CDR3 region is CASSLIPGNTEAFF. The CDR3 coding sequence is TGCGCCAGCAGCTTGATTCCAGGCAACACTGAAGCTTTCTTT.

V usage is TRBV29-1 and J usage is TRBJ1-5; D may be TRBD1 (5 bases). V dropped 4 bases and J dropped 4 bases, with 11 bases sitting between them. Germline CDR1 is SQVTM and CDR2 is ANQGSEA. There are 13 residues in the CDR3. The CDR3 region is CSVGWGGNQPQHF. The CDR3 DNA is TGCAGCGTTGGTTGGGGGGGTAATCAGCCCCAGCATTTT.

The chain's CDR3 is CASSLARVVGDTQYF. DNA for the CDR3: TGCGCCAGCAGCTTGGCCCGGGTTGTGGGAGATACGCAGTATTTT. The chain joins TRBV5-1 to TRBJ2-3; D gene unclear. The germline V and J ends were trimmed by 0 bases and 5 bases, with 13 bases remaining between them. The CDR3 spans 15 residues. Germline V CDR1 and CDR2: SGHRS, YFSETQ.

The V call is TRBV6-5, the J call TRBJ1-6; D remains ambiguous. This CDR3 has 15 residues. V dropped 2 bases and J dropped 3 bases, with 8 bases sitting between them. CDR1 and CDR2 from the germline V gene are MNHEY and SVGAGI. The CDR3 region has the DNA TGTGCCAGCAGTTACGATAACAGCTATAATTCACCCCTCCACTTT. Translating gives CASSYDNSYNSPLHF.

J is TRBJ2-2 and V is TRBV27, with no clear D. Trimming stripped 2 bases from V and 5 bases from J, with 6 bases between. Germline V gene data show CDR1 as MNHEY and CDR2 as SMNVEV (reference sequence). This CDR3 contains 13 residues. CDR3 region: CASSLPGTGELFF. The DNA for the CDR3 is TGTGCCAGCAGTTTACCAGGTACCGGGGAGCTGTTTTTT.

This chain links TRBV4-3 with TRBJ1-6; D is uncertain. This CDR3 spans 15 amino acids. V gave up 2 bases and J gave up 16 bases, with 21 bases separating them. Germline CDR1 and CDR2: LGHNA and YSLEER. This chain's CDR3 is CASSQSGGSLSPLHF. CDR3 nucleotide sequence: TGCGCCAGCAGCCAATCTGGAGGCAGTTTATCCCCTCTCCACTTT.

The chain carries TRBV27 and TRBJ2-1, with 7 bases that match TRBD1. After removal of 2 bases from V and 3 bases from J, the junction contained 4 bases not matched to a gene. The CDR3 is 15 amino acids. CDR1 and CDR2 from the germline V gene are MNHEY and SMNVEV (reference sequence). The CDR3 spells CASSLNGDSYNEQFF. In DNA form, the CDR3 reads TGTGCCAGCAGTTTAAACGGGGACAGCTACAATGAGCAGTTCTTC.

The genes are TRBV4-3 and TRBJ1-3; 8 bases match TRBD1. The junction had 3 bases not matched to a gene; V was cut back by 3 bases and J by 2 bases. The germline gives CDR1 LGHNA, CDR2 YSLEER. The CDR3 extends over 15 amino acids. Written as DNA, the CDR3 is TGCGCCAGCAGCCAGGAGACAGGGGCTGGAAACACCATATATTTT. This sequence encodes CASSQETGAGNTIYF.

This clone was observed a single time. J is TRBJ2-7 and V is TRBV2; 12 positions agree with TRBD2. The V gene end was trimmed by 7 bases and the J gene end by 7 bases; junction bases not matched to a gene: 17. The CDR3 extends over 17 amino acids. Per germline, CDR1 SNHLY and CDR2 FYNNEI. CDR3 region: CASKGVTWASGGGEQYF. DNA for the CDR3: TGTGCCAGCAAGGGAGTGACGTGGGCTAGCGGGGGGGGAGAGCAGTACTTC.